The sample holds one count of the clone carrying this TCR beta chain. This CDR3 is built from 14 residues. Germline assignment: CDR1 SGHRS and CDR2 YFSETQ. V dropped 4 bases and J dropped 4; count of bases not matched to a gene: 6. The sample originates from a study of blood T cell repertoires in COVID-19. Background on the study: PBMCs, B-cell-depleted T cells, or T cells were the source of the cDNA or gDNA that made up the material.

The table came from immunoSEQ multiplex PCR; TCRdb's copy has only in-frame clones and leaves some out. Of roughly 160,000 clones detected, about nine tenths appear once; the ten largest clones hold under 30%. Sequencing used peripheral blood. The source is a man in his 60s with acute or convalescent COVID-19. This chain connects TRBV5-1 to TRBJ1-2; 8 bases fit TRBD1. The CDR3 DNA reads as TGCGCCAGCAGCATAGGACAGGGATCCTATGGCTACACCTTC. Its translation is CASSIGQGSYGYTF.